This TCR beta chain was recorded in a study of CD8+ T cells in alopecia areata. Study-wide results and caveats: Sequence data from scalp samples additionally include resident alphabeta T cells of normal skin.

It was cDNA, reverse transcribed from extracted RNA, that served as the sequencing template. Clones were read by immunoSEQ multiplex PCR, and TCRdb kept only the in-frame ones, dropping some. Among 80,000 to 100,000 clones listed, about two fifths were seen once. The germline CDR1 and CDR2 sequences are GTSNPN and SVGIG (reference sequence). There are 15 residues in the CDR3. V dropped 0 bases and J dropped 0 bases, with 9 bases sitting between them. Turning to this clone: The antigen is undetermined.

Sequencing was performed on CD4+ T cells sorted from blood. The V call is TRBV30, the J call TRBJ2-1; no clear D. The source is a human donor with alopecia areata. The CDR3 reads CAWSVPEYSYNEQFF. The DNA for the CDR3 is TGTGCCTGGAGTGTACCAGAGTACTCCTACAATGAGCAGTTCTTC.